This entry lists 28 T cell receptor beta chains sequenced from one sample in a study of naive CD8 T cells in extremely preterm neonates. Method: immunoSEQ multiplex PCR; TCRdb's copy keeps in-frame clones and lacks some. There are 4,500 to 6,500 clones in the sample; around 97% occur only once, and about 0.41% lies in the top ten. The specimen was naive CD8+ T cells from blood. The origin of the receptors is a human donor in good health.

Only one count was recorded for this clone. This chain uses TRBV28 with TRBJ2-4; 7 bases map to TRBD1. There are 15 residues in the CDR3. V was pared by 6 bases and J by 4 bases, with 9 bases of the junction left unmatched. Germline CDR1 and CDR2: MDHEN and SYDVKM. The CDR3 sequence: CASRGTGTVKNIQYF. As DNA, the CDR3 is TGTGCCAGCAGAGGTACCGGGACAGTAAAAAACATTCAGTACTTC.

The chain is built from TRBV7-8 and TRBJ2-1; the match to TRBD2 covers 12 bases. Germline trimming cut 5 bases from V and 4 bases from J; bases unmatched to any gene: 9. This CDR3 comprises 17 residues. CDR1 is SGHVS, CDR2 FQNEAQ, per germline. The CDR3 sequence: CASSPRLAGAIYNEQFF. As DNA, the CDR3 is TGTGCCAGCAGCCCAAGACTAGCGGGGGCGATATACAATGAGCAGTTCTTC.

V and J are TRBV2 and TRBJ2-5, with a tentative D call TRBD2 (6 bases). The end of the DNA is better explained by TRBJ2-7, so the J call may be wrong. CDR1 and CDR2 from the germline V gene are SNHLY and FYNNEI. This CDR3 has 12 residues. The CDR3 nucleotides read TGTGCCACAACTAGCTCTTCCCACGAGCAGTACTTC. Protein product: CATTSSSHEQYF.

The chain joins TRBV28 to TRBJ2-3, with a weak D call TRBD1 (5 bases). The germline V and J ends were trimmed by 6 bases and 0 bases, with 19 bases remaining between them. Germline CDR1 and CDR2: MDHEN and SYDVKM. CDR3 length: 17 amino acids. The CDR3 region has the DNA TGTGCCAGCAGAGAGAACACAGGTATCCCTAGCACAGATACGCAGTATTTT. Translation: CASRENTGIPSTDTQYF.

This rearrangement joins TRBV6-1 to TRBJ1-2, with D maybe TRBD1 (5 bases). The germline CDR1 and CDR2 sequences are MNHNS and SASEGT. The CDR3 covers 14 residues. Trimming took off 7 bases at V and 4 bases at J, with 16 bases between the two ends. CDR3 DNA: TGTGCCAGCATCTTTGCGGGGGGTCCCTATGGCTACACCTTC. Encoded protein: CASIFAGGPYGYTF.

The genes are TRBV30 and TRBJ1-5; 11 nucleotides agree with TRBD1. V lost 2 bases and J lost 2; bases outside the gene matches: 8. The CDR3 spans 17 residues. The germline CDR1 and CDR2 sequences are GTSNPN and SVGIG (reference sequence). CDR3 nucleotide sequence: TGTGCCTGGAGTTCCGGGACAGGGGGATTAGGCAATCAGCCCCAGCATTTT. Translation gives CAWSSGTGGLGNQPQHF.

The chain couples TRBV10-2 to TRBJ1-2; D remains unclear. Trimming stripped 3 bases from V and 5 bases from J, with 13 bases between. In germline, CDR1 is WSHSY, CDR2 SAAADI. The CDR3 is made up of 14 amino acids. The chain's CDR3 is CASSDLGTTYGYTF. The CDR3 DNA reads as TGCGCCAGCAGTGATTTGGGTACTACTTATGGCTACACCTTC.

The rearrangement links TRBV4-1 to TRBJ2-7; D unclear. Germline assignment: CDR1 MGHRA and CDR2 YSYEKL. This CDR3 comprises 15 residues. V was pared by 2 bases and J by 5 bases, with 16 bases between. This CDR3 is CASSQMGSRLDEQYF. CDR3 coding DNA: TGCGCCAGCAGCCAAATGGGCTCCCGGTTGGACGAGCAGTACTTC.

This chain joins TRBV7-9 and TRBJ2-7, with 8 bases aligning to TRBD2. Unmatched junction bases numbered 1, after V lost 4 bases and J lost 8 bases. CDR3 length: 11 residues. Germline CDR1 reads SEHNR; CDR2 reads FQNEAQ (reference sequence). The CDR3: CASSSGGKQYF. In DNA, the CDR3 is TGTGCCAGCAGCTCGGGGGGGAAGCAGTACTTC.

The V and J genes are TRBV7-2 and TRBJ2-3; 8 nucleotides match TRBD1. J gave up 6 bases and V 4 bases, and 18 bases lay outside the gene matches. This CDR3 is built from 18 residues. CDR1 SGHTA and CDR2 FQGNSA come from the germline V gene. The CDR3 bases are TGTGCCAGCAGCTCAACCGTTCGGGGGACAGGACACATGGATACGCAGTATTTT. Amino acid sequence: CASSSTVRGTGHMDTQYF.

This chain joins TRBV19 and TRBJ1-2, with D possibly being TRBD1 (5 bases). This CDR3 region has 14 residues. V was pared by 8 bases and J by 4 bases, with 17 bases between. Per the germline V gene, CDR1 is LNHDA and CDR2 is SQIVND (reference sequence). The CDR3 DNA is TGTGCCAGTTCTTACGCCCCCGGGGGCTATGGCTACACCTTC. Protein sequence: CASSYAPGGYGYTF.

The chain combines TRBV19 with TRBJ2-5; TRBD1 is a possible D gene (5 bases). The J call could be wrong; TRBJ2-7 is a better fit for the DNA end. CDR3 length: 11 amino acids. Germline CDR1 is LNHDA and CDR2 is SQIVND (reference sequence). CDR3 in amino acids: CASSGASEQYF. Here the CDR3 DNA reads TGTGCCAGTAGTGGGGCCTCCGAGCAGTACTTC.

This clone was seen a single time. The V gene is TRBV7-8, the J gene TRBJ2-1; TRBD2 agrees at 9 bases. Trimming removed 5 bases from V and 8 bases from J; junction bases left unmatched: 19. The CDR3 is 18 amino acids. CDR1 is SGHVS and CDR2 is FQNEAQ in the germline V gene. The CDR3 loop is CASSPPPASGNIGDEQFF. The DNA for the CDR3 is TGTGCCAGCAGCCCTCCGCCGGCTAGCGGGAATATCGGTGATGAGCAGTTCTTC. The entire variable domain, with the rest obtained from reference TRBV7-8 and TRBJ2-1, is as follows: GAGVSQSPRYKVAKRGQDVALRCDPISGHVSLFWYQQALGQGPEFLTYFQNEAQLDKSGLPSDRFFAERPEGSVSTLKIQRTQQEDSAVYLCASSPPPASGNIGDEQFFGPGTRLTVL.

The chain combines TRBV30 with TRBJ1-3; weak D call: TRBD1 (6 bases). Trimming took 7 bases from V and 0 from J, leaving 16 bases between them. The CDR3 extends over 15 amino acids. Germline-derived CDR1 and CDR2 are GTSNPN and SVGIG (reference sequence). The CDR3 sequence: CASQQARGSGNTIYF. The CDR3, as DNA: TGTGCCTCTCAACAGGCCAGGGGCTCTGGAAACACCATATATTTT.

The CDR3 bases are TGTGCCAGCAGTGAAGCCCCACCAGCGAACTATGGCTACACCTTC. Translated: CASSEAPPANYGYTF. The chain uses TRBV6-1 and TRBJ1-2; unclear D gene. V gave up 0 bases and J gave up 2 bases, with 10 bases separating them. The CDR3 is 15 residues long. CDR1 is MNHNS, CDR2 SASEGT, per germline.

The chain has TRBV2 and TRBJ2-7; 7 bases match TRBD1. Germline CDR1 is SNHLY and CDR2 is FYNNEI. The CDR3 runs 14 residues. Trimming cost V 7 bases and J 0 bases; bases outside gene matches: 6. CDR3 bases: TGTGCCAGCACGCGACAGGGATTCTCCTACGAGCAGTACTTC. Protein product: CASTRQGFSYEQYF.

This clone was recorded only once. This sequence joins TRBV4-1 and TRBJ2-3; the match to TRBD2 covers 15 bases. The ends lost 3 bases at V and 0 bases at J; junction bases unmatched: 7. This CDR3 contains 19 residues. CDR1 is MGHRA and CDR2 is YSYEKL in the germline V gene. CDR3 region: CASSQLGLAGGVSTDTQYF. The CDR3 region has the DNA TGCGCCAGCAGCCAGTTAGGACTAGCGGGAGGGGTTAGCACAGATACGCAGTATTTT.

The chain couples TRBV5-1 to TRBJ2-7, with a possible D match to TRBD1 (5 bases). Trimming removed 1 base from V and 4 bases from J, with 21 bases in between. Looked up from germline, CDR1 is SGHRS and CDR2 is YFSETQ. The CDR3 is 17 amino acids. CDR3 amino acids: CASSLRRRTTGAYEQYF. The CDR3 DNA sequence: TGCGCCAGCAGCTTGAGACGGCGAACGACTGGGGCTTACGAGCAGTACTTC.

The CDR3 DNA sequence: TGTGCCAGCAGCTTCGGAGAGAGACAGGGGGAGCAGTACTTC. It yields the protein CASSFGERQGEQYF. The chain uses TRBV7-6 and TRBJ2-7, with TRBD1 matching over 8 bases. This CDR3 is built from 14 residues. Germline V gene data show CDR1 as SGHVS and CDR2 as FNYEAQ. Losses at the gene ends were 3 bases for V and 7 bases for J; bases not matched to a gene: 8.

The V and J genes are TRBV9 and TRBJ2-3, with 11 bases aligning to TRBD2. Germline lookup yields CDR1 SGDLS and CDR2 YYNGEE. The CDR3 contains 19 residues. V was pared by 1 base and J by 3 bases, with 13 bases of the junction left unmatched. Here the CDR3 DNA reads TGTGCCAGCAGCGTAACCCCGTTACTAGCGGGAGTGATGACAGATACGCAGTATTTT. It encodes CASSVTPLLAGVMTDTQYF.

The chain's CDR3 is CASTTGGEGFWEQYF. CDR3 DNA sequence: TGTGCCAGCACCACGGGGGGGGAGGGCTTCTGGGAGCAGTACTTC. J is TRBJ2-7 and V is TRBV28; 8 bases match TRBD2. CDR3 size: 15 residues. With 7 bases clipped from V and 7 bases from J, the junction kept 15 bases outside the gene matches. The germline CDR1 and CDR2 sequences are MDHEN and SYDVKM.

The chain is built from TRBV5-8 and TRBJ1-1, with D maybe TRBD1 (5 bases). Germline CDR1 reads SGHTS; CDR2 reads YDEGEE. V was shortened by 3 bases and J by 3 bases, with 6 bases between the two germline ends. The CDR3 runs to 12 residues. Here the CDR3 DNA reads TGTGCCAGCAGCTGGGGGGACACTGAAGCTTTCTTT. It specifies CASSWGDTEAFF.

The chain has TRBV28 and TRBJ1-2; D unclear. The CDR3 extends over 16 amino acids. Per germline, CDR1 MDHEN and CDR2 SYDVKM. Trimming shortened V by 6 bases and J by 0 bases, and 17 bases separated the two germline ends. CDR3: CASSFLGPLANYGYTF. CDR3 DNA sequence: TGTGCCAGCAGCTTCCTCGGTCCCCTAGCTAACTATGGCTACACCTTC.

This clone showed up just once. This chain joins TRBV11-2 and TRBJ2-5; D is undetermined. In germline, CDR1 is SGHAT, CDR2 FQNNGV. With 4 bases removed from V and 1 base from J, the gap between germline ends came to 7 bases. The CDR3 is 13 residues long. DNA of the CDR3: TGTGCCAGCAGCTCCCGGGTCCAAGAGACCCAGTACTTC. As protein: CASSSRVQETQYF.

V gene TRBV19 combines with J gene TRBJ2-5, with D possibly TRBD2 on 6 matching bases. The CDR3 spans 18 residues. Germline CDR1 reads LNHDA; CDR2 reads SQIVND (reference sequence). Trimming removed 3 bases at V and 4 bases at J, with 24 bases between. The CDR3 DNA sequence: TGTGCCAGTAGTATGATCCCTCCGGACGGCCCGCGGGGAGAGACCCAGTACTTC. Translated, it gives CASSMIPPDGPRGETQYF.

The CDR3 region is CASSYRQSSYEQYF. CDR3 sequence (DNA): TGTGCCAGCTCATATCGACAAAGCTCCTACGAGCAGTACTTC. The rearrangement uses TRBV6-5 and TRBJ2-7; D unresolved. This CDR3 comprises 14 residues. V lost 8 bases to trimming and J lost 0 bases, with 14 bases between them. Germline V gene sequence: CDR1 MNHEY, CDR2 SVGAGI.

V and J are TRBV5-8 and TRBJ2-7; a possible D gene is TRBD1 (5 bases). V was shortened by 2 bases and J by 0 bases, with 12 bases between the two germline ends. This CDR3 is 15 amino acids long. CDR1 and CDR2 (germline): SGHTS, YDEGEE. CDR3 protein: CASSLIDSLSYEQYF. The CDR3 bases are TGTGCCAGCAGCTTAATCGACAGCCTCTCCTACGAGCAGTACTTC.

The chain carries TRBV7-9 and TRBJ1-5, with 8 positions matching TRBD1. The CDR3 loop spans 15 amino acids. V gave up 5 bases and J gave up 3 bases; unmatched junction bases: 6. The V gene's germline CDR1 is SEHNR and CDR2 FQNEAQ (reference sequence). The CDR3, as DNA: TGTGCCAGCAGCCCCGGGACAGGAAACAATCAGCCCCAGCATTTT. Encoded protein: CASSPGTGNNQPQHF.